This T cell receptor (beta chain) was retrieved from a study of blood T cell repertoires in COVID-19. Looked up from germline, CDR1 is LNHDA and CDR2 is SQIVND (reference sequence). The trim removed 5 bases at V and 1 base at J, leaving 1 base unmatched. The CDR3 is 13 residues long. Sequenced by immunoSEQ multiplex PCR; TCRdb stores in-frame clones only, minus some. The sample has 180,000 or so clones, approximately 80% seen once. This receptor was obtained from a man between 60 and 75 years old who had been exposed to COVID-19. J is TRBJ2-5 and V is TRBV19, with TRBD1 matching 7 bases. The sample comprised PBMCs or T cells enriched from blood (not recorded which). The CDR3 is CASSGTVQETQYF. In DNA, the CDR3 is TGTGCCAGTAGTGGGACAGTCCAAGAGACCCAGTACTTC. Combining the CDR3 with reference TRBV19 and TRBJ2-5 gives the whole variable domain DGGITQSPKYLFRKEGQNVTLSCEQNLNHDAMYWYRQDPGQGLRLIYYSQIVNDFQKGDIAEGYSVSREKKESFPLTVTSAQKNPTAFYLCASSGTVQETQYFGPGTRLLVL.